The entry that follows covers one T cell receptor (beta chain) sequence. Antigen unknown. The CDR3 totals 14 residues. The V and J ends lost 3 bases and 6 bases respectively, with 11 bases between them. The germline gives CDR1 SGHAT, CDR2 FQNNGV. Molecular barcoding with unique molecular identifiers was used for the TCRbeta library. One entry per CDR3 protein, called by TCRdb with MiXCR from the PCR reads. The top ten hold around 26% of the sample, which has about 76,000 distinct CDR3 sequences, about 14% seen once. The data originate from a study of T-cell reconstitution after alpha-beta-depleted transplantation in children. Study conclusions and caveats: T-cell counts and diversity at one year post-transplant came mainly from newly produced T cells.

The gene calls are TRBV11-2 and TRBJ2-2; D is perhaps TRBD1 (5 bases). The sequence derives from a male patient aged 2 to 9 who had a stem cell transplant for acute lymphoblastic leukemia, so the T cells may come from the graft donor. The source material was PBMCs, mostly from graft donor cells, sampled 180 days after TCRalphabeta/CD19-depleted stem cell transplant. CDR3 DNA: TGTGCCAGCAGCTTCCCGCCAGGGCCCGGGGAGCTGTTTTTT. As protein: CASSFPPGPGELFF.